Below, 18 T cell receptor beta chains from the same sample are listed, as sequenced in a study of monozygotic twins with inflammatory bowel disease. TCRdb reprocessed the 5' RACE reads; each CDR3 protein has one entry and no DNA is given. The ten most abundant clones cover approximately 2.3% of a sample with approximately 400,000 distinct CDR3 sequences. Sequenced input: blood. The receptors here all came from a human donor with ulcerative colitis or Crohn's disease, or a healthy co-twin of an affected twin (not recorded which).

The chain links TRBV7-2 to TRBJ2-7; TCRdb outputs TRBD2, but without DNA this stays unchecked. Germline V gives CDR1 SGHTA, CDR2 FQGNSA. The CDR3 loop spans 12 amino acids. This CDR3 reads CASGRGGHEQYF.

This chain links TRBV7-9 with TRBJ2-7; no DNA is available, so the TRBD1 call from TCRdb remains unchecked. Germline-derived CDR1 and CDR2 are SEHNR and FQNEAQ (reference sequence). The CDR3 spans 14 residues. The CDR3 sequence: CASSLGGREREQYF.

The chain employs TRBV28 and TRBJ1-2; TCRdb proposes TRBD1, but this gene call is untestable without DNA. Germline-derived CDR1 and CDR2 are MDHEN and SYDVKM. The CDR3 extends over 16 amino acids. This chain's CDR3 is CASSLVTGGIYYGYTF.

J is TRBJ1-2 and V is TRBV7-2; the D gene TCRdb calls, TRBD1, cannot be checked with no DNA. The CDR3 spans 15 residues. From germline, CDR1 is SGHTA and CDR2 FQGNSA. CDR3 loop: CASSLKQGANYGYTF. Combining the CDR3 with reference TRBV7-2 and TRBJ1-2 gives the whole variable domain GAGVSQSPSNKVTEKGKDVELRCDPISGHTALYWYRQSLGQGLEFLIYFQGNSAPDKSGLPSDRFSAERTGGSVSTLTIQRTQQEDSAVYLCASSLKQGANYGYTFGSGTRLTVV.

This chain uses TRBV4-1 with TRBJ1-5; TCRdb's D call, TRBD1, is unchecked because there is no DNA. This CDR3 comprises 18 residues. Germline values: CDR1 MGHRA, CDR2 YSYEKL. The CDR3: CASSPRQAAGPSNQPQHF.

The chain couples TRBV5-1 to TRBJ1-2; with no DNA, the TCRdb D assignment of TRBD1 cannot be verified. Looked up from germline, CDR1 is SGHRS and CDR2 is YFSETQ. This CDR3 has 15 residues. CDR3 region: CASSAGQGANYGYTF.

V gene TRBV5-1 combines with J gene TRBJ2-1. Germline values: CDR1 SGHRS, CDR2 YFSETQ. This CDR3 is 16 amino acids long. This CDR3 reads CASSPQEAGPYNEQFF. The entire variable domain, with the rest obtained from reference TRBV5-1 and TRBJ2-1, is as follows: KAGVTQTPRYLIKTRGQQVTLSCSPISGHRSVSWYQQTPGQGLQFLFEYFSETQRNKGNFPGRFSGRQFSNSRSEMNVSTLELGDSALYLCASSPQEAGPYNEQFFGPGTRLTVL.

The CDR3 sequence: CSVPTLTTGGVDTQYF. The V and J genes are TRBV29-1 and TRBJ2-3; the TCRdb call, TRBD1, lacks DNA for checking. CDR3 length equals 16 residues. In germline, CDR1 is SQVTM, CDR2 ANQGSEA.

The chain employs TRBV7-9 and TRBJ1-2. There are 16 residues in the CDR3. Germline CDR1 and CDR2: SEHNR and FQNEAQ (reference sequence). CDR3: CASSPLQREQIYGYTF.

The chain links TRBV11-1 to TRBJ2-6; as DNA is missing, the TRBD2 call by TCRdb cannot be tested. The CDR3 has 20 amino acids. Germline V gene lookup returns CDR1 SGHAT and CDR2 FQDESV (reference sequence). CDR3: CASSLDLRSGGASGANVLTF.

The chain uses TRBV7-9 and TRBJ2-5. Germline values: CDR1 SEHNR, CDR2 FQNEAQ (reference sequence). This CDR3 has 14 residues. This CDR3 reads CASSLIDSQETQYF.

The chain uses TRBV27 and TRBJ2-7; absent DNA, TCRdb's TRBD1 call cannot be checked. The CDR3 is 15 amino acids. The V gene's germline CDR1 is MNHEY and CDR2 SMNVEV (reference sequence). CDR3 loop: CASKGAGGNSYEQYF.

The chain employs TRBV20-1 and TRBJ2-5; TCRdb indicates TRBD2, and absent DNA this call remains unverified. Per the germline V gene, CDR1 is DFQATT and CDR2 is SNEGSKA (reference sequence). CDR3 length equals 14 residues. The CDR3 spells CSASGLAVQETQYF.

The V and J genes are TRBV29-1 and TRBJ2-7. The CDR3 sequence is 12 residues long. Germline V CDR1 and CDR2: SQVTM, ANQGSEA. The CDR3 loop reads CSVRSGPYEQYF.

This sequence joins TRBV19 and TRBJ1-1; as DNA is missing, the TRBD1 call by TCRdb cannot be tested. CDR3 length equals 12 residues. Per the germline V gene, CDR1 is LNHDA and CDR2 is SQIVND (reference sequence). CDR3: CASSITGEKAFF.

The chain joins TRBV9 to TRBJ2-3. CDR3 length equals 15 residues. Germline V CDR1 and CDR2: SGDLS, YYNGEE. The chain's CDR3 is CASSVGRQNTDTQYF.

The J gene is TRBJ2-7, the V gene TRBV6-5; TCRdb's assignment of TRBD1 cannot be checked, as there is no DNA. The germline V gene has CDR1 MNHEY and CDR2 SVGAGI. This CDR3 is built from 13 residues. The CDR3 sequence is CATTGTGEREQYF.

The CDR3 loop reads CASRDEGATNEKLFF. The V gene is TRBV12-3 or TRBV12-4, the J gene TRBJ1-4; TCRdb outputs TRBD1, but without DNA this stays unchecked. The CDR3 extends over 15 amino acids.